This TCR beta chain comes out of a study of identical twins. From the 5' RACE reads, TCRdb called clonotypes with MiXCR, one entry per CDR3 protein. The data show roughly 720,000 distinct CDR3 sequences, around a sixth seen once. Study outcomes and limitations: Analyses based on zero insertions could be partly confounded by invariant MAIT and iNKT cells.

This CDR3 region has 17 residues. Trimming stripped 7 bases from V and 2 bases from J, with 18 bases between. The germline V gene has CDR1 LGHNT and CDR2 FRNRAP. This clonotype came up a few times. Antigen specificity is unknown. The sample was also linked to a second study, of T cells expressing NK-cell markers. As that report states: According to the study, TCR beta repertoires originated from sorted CD3+CD56+NKG2C+, CD3+CD56+NKG2C- and CD3+CD56-NKG2C+ T cells.

The receptor was derived from a woman under 30 in good health. Sample: PBMCs. The chain carries TRBV12-5 and TRBJ2-6; D is possibly TRBD1 (6 bases). The CDR3 here is CASAPERTAAGANVLTF. In nucleotides, the CDR3 is TGTGCTAGTGCCCCCGAACGGACAGCTGCTGGGGCCAACGTCCTGACTTTC.